One TCR beta chain is described in this entry. This clone came up a few times. The antigen it binds to is not known. Base qualities are not at hand, and no much larger clone is one base apart. This sample was included in a study of sequential checkpoint blockade in melanoma (dated by TCRdb to the late 2010s). Describing the broader study: Patients were assigned by 1:1 randomization to either first-line nivolumab followed by ipilimumab (arm A) or ipilimumab followed by nivolumab (arm B). Maintenance nivolumab came after both trial sequences. DNA from 75 to 100 melanoma tumor samples collected before treatment underwent TCRbeta immunosequencing. Matched tumor biopsies were taken from some 23 patients before treatment and at week 13, after single-agent nivolumab (arm A) or ipilimumab (arm B). The same lesion was the source of about 80% of the matched pre- and post-treatment tumor biopsy pairs.

TCRbeta CDR3 regions were immunosequenced from genomic DNA with the immunoSEQ Assay. Before high-throughput sequencing, the genomic DNA was amplified using bias-controlled multiplex PCR. Per the original workflow: To quantify the absolute abundance of each unique TCRbeta CDR3 region, the sequences were collapsed and filtered. Clonality, defined as 1 minus Pielou's evenness, was calculated using only productive rearrangements. Tumor T-cell fraction was calculated by normalizing TCRbeta template counts to the amount of usable DNA, which was estimated from several housekeeping genes. A previously published method was used to identify clones with significantly greater frequencies in on-treatment samples than in baseline samples. Here the immuneACCESS table is served through TCRdb, limited to in-frame sequences with V and J called. Missing clones are a known gap in these copies; in checked studies unresolved V genes cover under half, and the rest lacks a known reason. Clonal size and the V and J genes are those of that table, whereas D and trimming came from the DNA. The sample includes approximately 2,000 clones, with 24% observed a single time. In total, the top ten clones hold around a fifth of the sample.

Reading the germline V gene gives CDR1 MNHNS and CDR2 SASEGT. The CDR3 spans 17 residues, from the cysteine through the phenylalanine. The only DNA kept is the CDR3, 51 bases in frame from the first base. At the junction V is shortened by 0 bases and J by 0 bases, with 15 bases in between. The meaning of the sample's treatment or condition label: randomized to nivolumab then ipilimumab (arm A) or the reverse (arm B). No trial patient had received prior DNA-damaging chemotherapy. Samples were obtained from patients with melanoma enrolled in CheckMate 064, a randomized, open-label phase II trial of sequential checkpoint blockade. Tumor TCR sequencing used genomic DNA from formalin-fixed paraffin-embedded (FFPE) tissue samples. Summary of the overall study and its limitations: Larger, independent patient cohorts are needed to validate the response-prediction model that combines TCR metrics and mutation burden. Tumor T-cell fraction and clonality correlated with PD-L1 staining and CD8+ T-cell counts but not with mutational load. Within-arm analyses of tumor T-cell fraction were limited by small sample sizes and reduced statistical power. Among patients in arm A, the nivolumab-first arm, pretreatment tumor TIL clonality was associated with response (P = .04). Achieving clinical benefit was about 30 times more likely for patients whose tumor T-cell fraction and clonality increased by week 13.

The source material was tumor tissue (inferred from file names), sampled from a patient given nivolumab and ipilimumab in sequence. The TCR originated in a human donor with melanoma. The chain was built from TRBV6-1 and TRBJ2-7; the D call is possibly TRBD1 or TRBD2, each sharing 5 bases. The CDR3 region reads CASSEALFGGTSYEQYF. The nucleotides are TGTGCCAGCAGTGAAGCCCTTTTCGGTGGGACCTCCTACGAGCAGTACTTC.